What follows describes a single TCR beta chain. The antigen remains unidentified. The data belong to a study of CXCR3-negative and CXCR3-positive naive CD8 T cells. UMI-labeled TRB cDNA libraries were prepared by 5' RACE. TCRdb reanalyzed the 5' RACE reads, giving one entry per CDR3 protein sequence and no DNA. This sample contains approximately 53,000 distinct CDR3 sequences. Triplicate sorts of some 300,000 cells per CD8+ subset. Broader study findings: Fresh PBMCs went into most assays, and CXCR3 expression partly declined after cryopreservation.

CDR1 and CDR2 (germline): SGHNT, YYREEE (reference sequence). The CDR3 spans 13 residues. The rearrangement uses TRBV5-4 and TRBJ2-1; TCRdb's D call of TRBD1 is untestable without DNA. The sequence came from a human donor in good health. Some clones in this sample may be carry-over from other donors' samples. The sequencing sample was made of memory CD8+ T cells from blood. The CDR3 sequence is CASRAGGYNEQFF.